This T cell receptor beta chain came from a study of OX40 agonist ivuxolimab in advanced cancers. Study-level points and caveats: The CD4+ and CD8+ T cells in the blood had expanded clonally by week 6 at 0.1 to 3.0 mg/kg.

Method: immunoSEQ multiplex PCR; TCRdb's copy keeps in-frame clones and lacks some. The profile covers 20,000 to 25,000 clones, with 88% appearing a single time and around 11% taken by the ten largest. This clone has a handful of counts. The antigen is undetermined. This CDR3 contains 15 residues. V lost 0 bases to trimming and J lost 6 bases, with 14 bases between them. CDR1 MNHEY and CDR2 SVGAGI come from the germline V gene. The TCR sequence derives from an adult with an advanced solid tumor such as melanoma, head and neck, liver or kidney cancer. The sequences come from CD4+ or CD8+ T cells sorted from blood, collected in a trial of the OX40 agonist ivuxolimab. V is TRBV6-5 and J is TRBJ1-2; a possible D gene is TRBD1 (6 bases). The CDR3 bases are TGTGCCAGCAGTTACTCACGGGGGGGCGCGGATGGCTACACCTTC. It encodes CASSYSRGGADGYTF.